This TCR beta chain was profiled in a study of blood T cell repertoires in COVID-19. In the study overall: The United States, Italy and Spain supplied acute and convalescent COVID-19 samples. PBMCs, B-cell-depleted T cells, or T cells provided the cDNA or gDNA that made up the material.

This clone has a single count. Clinical history reported by participants formed the basis on which cohorts were assigned. With 6 bases removed from V and 2 bases from J, the gap between germline ends came to 11 bases. This CDR3 spans 14 amino acids. The V gene's germline CDR1 is KGHSH and CDR2 LQKENI. As originally analysed: Amplified reference gene primers provided the basis for estimating nucleated cell counts. Only in-frame clones appear in the TCRdb table, and some are missing; sequencing was by immunoSEQ multiplex PCR. The DNA was the basis for D and trimming; V, J and clone size are from that table. This sample has some 180,000 clones, with around 83% found just once.

J is TRBJ1-5 and V is TRBV18; D is unclear. Sequencing was carried out using PBMCs or T cells enriched from blood (not recorded which). The receptor's source is a woman aged 25-40 years who had been exposed to COVID-19. CDR3 sequence (DNA): TGTGCCAGCTCGGGGAGTGGTGGCAATCAGCCCCAGCATTTT. The encoded protein is CASSGSGGNQPQHF.